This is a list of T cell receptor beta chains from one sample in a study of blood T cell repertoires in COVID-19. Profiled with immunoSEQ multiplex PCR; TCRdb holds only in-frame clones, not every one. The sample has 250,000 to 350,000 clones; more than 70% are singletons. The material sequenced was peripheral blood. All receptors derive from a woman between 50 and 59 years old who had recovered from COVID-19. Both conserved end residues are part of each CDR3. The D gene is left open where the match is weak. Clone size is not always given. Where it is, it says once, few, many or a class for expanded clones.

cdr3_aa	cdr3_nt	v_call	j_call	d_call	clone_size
CASSGGTGGGDEKLFF	TGTGCCAGCAGTGGGGGGACAGGGGGCGGTGATGAAAAACTGTTTTTT	TRBV6-1	TRBJ1-4	TRBD1	.
CASSQVRTEKRNYGYTF	TGCGCCAGCAGCCAAGTGCGGACAGAAAAACGTAACTATGGCTACACCTTC	TRBV4-1	TRBJ1-2	.	.
CASRAGATGELFF	TGTGCGAGTAGAGCGGGGGCAACCGGGGAGCTGTTTTTT	TRBV19	TRBJ2-2	TRBD2	.
CASSSRGYGNTIYF	TGTGCCAGCAGTTCCAGGGGTTACGGAAACACCATATATTTT	TRBV27	TRBJ1-3	.	.
CASRHRLAGVTDTQYF	TGTGCCAGCAGACACCGACTAGCGGGGGTCACAGATACGCAGTATTTT	TRBV7-2	TRBJ2-3	TRBD2	.
CASSPQGVSEAFF	TGTGCCAGCAGTCCTCAGGGGGTCTCTGAAGCTTTCTTT	TRBV28	TRBJ1-1	TRBD1	.
CASTPGTGSYEQFF	TGTGCCAGCACACCCGGGACAGGGAGTTACGAGCAGTTCTTC	TRBV3-1/TRBV3-2	TRBJ2-1	TRBD1	.
CASSYGRDVGNTIYF	TGTGCCAGCAGTTACGGCAGGGATGTTGGAAACACCATATATTTT	TRBV6-5	TRBJ1-3	.	.
CASSLEGEGAFF	TGCGCCAGCAGCTTGGAGGGGGAGGGAGCTTTCTTT	TRBV5-1	TRBJ1-1	.	.
CASSSAYEQYF	TGTGCCAGCAGTTCCGCCTACGAGCAGTACTTC	TRBV28	TRBJ2-7	.	.
CASRLTTGTRYEQYF	TGTGCCAGCAGATTAACCACCGGGACAAGGTACGAGCAGTACTTC	TRBV28	TRBJ2-7	.	.
CASSLLNEQFF	TGTGCCAGCAGCCTTCTGAATGAGCAGTTCTTC	TRBV6-6	TRBJ2-1	.	few
CASSLGLAGENEQYF	TGTGCCAGCAGCTTAGGACTAGCGGGAGAAAACGAGCAGTACTTC	TRBV7-2	TRBJ2-7	TRBD2	.
CAWRTSVEQYF	TGTGCCTGGAGGACTAGCGTCGAGCAGTACTTC	TRBV30	TRBJ2-7	TRBD2	.
CASSSPLGINYGYTF	TGTGCCAGCAGTTCACCCCTCGGGATAAACTATGGCTACACCTTC	TRBV28	TRBJ1-2	.	.
CASSPSGTSGSSDTQYF	TGTGCCAGCAGCCCATCCGGGACTAGCGGGAGTTCGGATACGCAGTATTTT	TRBV4-2	TRBJ2-3	TRBD2	.
CASRIQGLSQPQHF	TGTGCCAGCAGAATACAGGGGTTGAGTCAGCCCCAGCATTTT	TRBV28	TRBJ1-5	TRBD1	.
CASSLGLRENEKLFF	TGCGCCAGCAGCTTGGGTCTCAGGGAAAATGAAAAACTGTTTTTT	TRBV5-1	TRBJ1-4	.	.
CASTIRGRGGTQYF	TGTGCCAGCACCATCCGGGGGCGGGGGGGTACGCAGTATTTT	TRBV7-2	TRBJ2-3	TRBD2	once
CASSTPTVSGNTIYF	TGTGCCAGCAGCACCCCGACAGTATCTGGAAACACCATATATTTT	TRBV5-4	TRBJ1-3	.	.
CAWSVQGEQFF	TGTGCCTGGAGTGTACAGGGCGAGCAGTTCTTC	TRBV30	TRBJ2-1	.	.
CASSSFAGNTIYF	TGTGCCAGCAGTTCTTTTGCTGGAAACACCATATATTTT	TRBV12-3/TRBV12-4	TRBJ1-3	.	.
CASSSGQRSSYEQYF	TGTGCCAGCAGCTCGGGACAGCGAAGCTCCTACGAGCAGTACTTC	TRBV5-4	TRBJ2-7	TRBD1	.
CASASGGRSDTQYF	TGTGCCAGCGCTAGCGGAGGCCGGTCAGATACGCAGTATTTT	TRBV28	TRBJ2-3	TRBD2	.
CSVDQGDHEKLFF	TGCAGCGTTGATCAGGGGGATCATGAAAAACTGTTTTTT	TRBV29-1	TRBJ1-4	TRBD1	.
CASSGDYEVSGELFF	TGTGCCAGCAGCGGAGACTACGAAGTGTCCGGGGAGCTGTTTTTT	TRBV11-2	TRBJ2-2	.	.
CASSLGLAGGQDEQFF	TGCGCCAGCAGCTTGGGGCTAGCGGGAGGGCAAGATGAGCAGTTCTTC	TRBV5-1	TRBJ2-1	TRBD2	.
CASSSGYEQYF	TGTGCCAGCAGTTCGGGCTACGAGCAGTACTTC	TRBV12-3/TRBV12-4	TRBJ2-7	.	few
CASSEGTLANTIYF	TGTGCCAGCAGTGAGGGGACATTGGCTAACACCATATATTTT	TRBV6-1	TRBJ1-3	.	.
CASSRGLNTEAFF	TGTGCCAGTAGTAGAGGGTTGAACACTGAAGCTTTCTTT	TRBV19	TRBJ1-1	.	.
CASSGSRVEQPQHF	TGTGCCAGTAGTGGATCCAGGGTGGAGCAGCCCCAGCATTTT	TRBV19	TRBJ1-5	.	.
CASSWGQDYEQYF	TGTGCCAGCAGTTGGGGACAGGACTACGAGCAGTACTTC	TRBV27	TRBJ2-7	TRBD1	.
CASSLRDRGVAYNEQFF	TGTGCCAGCAGTTTACGCGACAGGGGTGTCGCCTACAATGAGCAGTTCTTC	TRBV27	TRBJ2-1	TRBD1	once
CASSPNVGRGGETQYF	TGCGCCAGCAGCCCCAACGTCGGTAGGGGTGGAGAGACCCAGTACTTC	TRBV4-3	TRBJ2-5	.	.
CASSRGGREAFF	TGTGCCAGCAGCCGCGGCGGGCGGGAAGCTTTCTTT	TRBV3-1/TRBV3-2	TRBJ1-1	.	.
CASSRLAGGYNEQFF	TGTGCCAGCAGTAGACTAGCGGGGGGCTACAATGAGCAGTTCTTC	TRBV2	TRBJ2-1	TRBD2	.
CASSVGSGVWHEQFF	TGTGCCAGCAGCGTAGGAAGCGGGGTCTGGCATGAGCAGTTCTTC	TRBV9	TRBJ2-1	TRBD2	.